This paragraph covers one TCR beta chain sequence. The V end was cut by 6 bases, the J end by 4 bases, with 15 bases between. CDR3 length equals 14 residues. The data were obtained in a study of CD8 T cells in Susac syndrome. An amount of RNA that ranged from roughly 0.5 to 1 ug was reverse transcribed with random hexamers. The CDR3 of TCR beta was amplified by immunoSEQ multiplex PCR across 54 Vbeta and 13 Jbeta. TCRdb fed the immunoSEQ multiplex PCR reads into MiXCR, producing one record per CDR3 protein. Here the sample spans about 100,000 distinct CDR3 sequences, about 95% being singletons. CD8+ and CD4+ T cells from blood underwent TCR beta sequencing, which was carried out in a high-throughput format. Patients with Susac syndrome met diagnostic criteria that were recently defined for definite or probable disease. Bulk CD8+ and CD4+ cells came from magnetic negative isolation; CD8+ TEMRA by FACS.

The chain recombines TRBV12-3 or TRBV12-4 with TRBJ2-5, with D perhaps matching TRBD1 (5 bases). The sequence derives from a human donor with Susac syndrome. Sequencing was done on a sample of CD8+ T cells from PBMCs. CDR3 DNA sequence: TGTGCCAGCAGCCGAGCACAGGCAGGAGAGACCCAGTACTTC. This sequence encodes CASSRAQAGETQYF.